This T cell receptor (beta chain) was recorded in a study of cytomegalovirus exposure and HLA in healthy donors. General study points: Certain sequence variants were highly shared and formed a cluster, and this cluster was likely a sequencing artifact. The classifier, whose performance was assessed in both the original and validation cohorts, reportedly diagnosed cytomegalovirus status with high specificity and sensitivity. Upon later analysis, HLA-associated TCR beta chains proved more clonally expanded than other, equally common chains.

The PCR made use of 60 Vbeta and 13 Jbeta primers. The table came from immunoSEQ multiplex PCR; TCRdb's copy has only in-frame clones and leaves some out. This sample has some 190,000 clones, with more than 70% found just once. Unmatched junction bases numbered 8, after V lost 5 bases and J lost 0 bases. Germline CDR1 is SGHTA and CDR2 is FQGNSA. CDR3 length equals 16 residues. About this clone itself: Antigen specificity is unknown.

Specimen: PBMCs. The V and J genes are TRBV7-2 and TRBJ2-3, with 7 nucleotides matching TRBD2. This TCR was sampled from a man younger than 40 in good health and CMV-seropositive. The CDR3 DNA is TGTGCCAGCAGCCTGGGAGGACTAGGAAGCACAGATACGCAGTATTTT. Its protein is CASSLGGLGSTDTQYF.